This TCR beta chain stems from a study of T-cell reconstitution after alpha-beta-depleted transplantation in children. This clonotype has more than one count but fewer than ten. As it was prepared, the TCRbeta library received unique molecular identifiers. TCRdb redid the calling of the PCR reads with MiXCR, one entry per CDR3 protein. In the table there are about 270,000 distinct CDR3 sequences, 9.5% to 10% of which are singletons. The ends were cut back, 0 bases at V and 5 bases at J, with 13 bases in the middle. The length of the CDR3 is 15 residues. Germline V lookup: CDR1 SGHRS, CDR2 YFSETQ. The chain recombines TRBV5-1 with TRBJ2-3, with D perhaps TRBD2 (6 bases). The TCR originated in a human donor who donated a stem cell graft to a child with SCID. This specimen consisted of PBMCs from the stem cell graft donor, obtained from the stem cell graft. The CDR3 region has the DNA TGCGCCAGCAGCTTGGGCGGGGTACGAGGAGATACGCAGTATTTT. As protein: CASSLGGVRGDTQYF.